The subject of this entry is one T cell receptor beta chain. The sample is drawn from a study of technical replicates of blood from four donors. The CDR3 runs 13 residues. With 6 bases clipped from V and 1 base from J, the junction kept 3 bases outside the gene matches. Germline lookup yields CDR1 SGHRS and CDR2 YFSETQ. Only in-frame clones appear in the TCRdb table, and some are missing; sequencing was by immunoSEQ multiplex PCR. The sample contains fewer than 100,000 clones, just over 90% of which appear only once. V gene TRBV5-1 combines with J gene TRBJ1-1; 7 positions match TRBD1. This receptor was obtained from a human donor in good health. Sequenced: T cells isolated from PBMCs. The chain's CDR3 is CASNSGGNTEAFF. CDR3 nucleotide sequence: TGCGCCAGCAACTCAGGGGGGAACACTGAAGCTTTCTTT.